The 29 T cell receptor beta chains given below trace back to one sample, sequenced in a study of human T cells and chemical hapten exposure (dated by TCRdb to the early 2020s). The intended sense of this specimen's time point label: pre-sensitization, week 0. According to the study, the label for this sample's treatment or condition signals: therapeutic diphenylcyclopropenone sensitization with weekly scalp DPC. The library was built by means of RACE. TCRdb names NextSeq 500 as the instrument used. The public reads were reanalyzed by TCRdb: fastp trimming at Q25, MiXCR alignment, in-frame beta chains only. Every CDR3 protein is listed once, alongside the most common genes and DNA of its rows. The sample table records 50,000 to 65,000 distinct CDR3 sequences; approximately 6.7% of these occur just once. Over 1.5% of the sample comes from the top ten. The sample in question was whole blood, obtained in connection with sensitization to the hapten diphenylcyclopropenone (DPC). These receptors came from a woman aged 25 to 39 with alopecia areata. Some clones in this sample may be carry-over from other donors' samples.

In its sample, this clonotype was seen many times. This rearrangement joins TRBV12-3 or TRBV12-4 to TRBJ1-6, with D uncertain. The germline V and J ends were trimmed by 4 bases and 14 bases, with 15 bases remaining between them. CDR3 length equals 13 residues. CDR3 protein: CASSSHVPGALHF. DNA for the CDR3: TGTGCCAGCAGTTCCCACGTCCCTGGGGCCCTCCACTTT.

This clonotype has ten or more counts. V usage is TRBV7-2 and J usage is TRBJ1-4; possible D gene TRBD1, 6 bases. This CDR3 has 16 amino acids. CDR1 and CDR2 from the germline V gene are SGHTA and FQGNSA. V gave up 4 bases and J gave up 4 bases, with 16 bases separating them. In DNA, the CDR3 is TGTGCCAGCAGCTCAGCCGCAGGGGATGTTAATGAAAAACTGTTTTTT. Its protein is CASSSAAGDVNEKLFF.

This clonotype was observed at least ten times. The chain carries TRBV2 and TRBJ2-3, with unresolved D. V dropped 4 bases and J dropped 2 bases, with 13 bases sitting between them. The CDR3 sequence is 15 residues long. The germline V gene has CDR1 SNHLY and CDR2 FYNNEI. CDR3 region: CASSGVQRTTDTQYF. The CDR3 nucleotides read TGTGCCAGCAGTGGGGTCCAGAGAACCACAGATACGCAGTATTTT.

The table lists this clonotype with many counts. This CDR3 is CASSYATGENGYTF. CDR3 bases: TGTGCCAGCAGTTACGCTACAGGGGAAAATGGCTACACCTTC. The V and J genes are TRBV6-5 and TRBJ1-2, with 7 bases identical to TRBD1. The germline gives CDR1 MNHEY, CDR2 SVGAGI. The CDR3 contains 14 residues. V shed 2 bases and J 6 bases; nucleotides not matched to a gene: 6.

This clonotype was detected ten times or more. The rearrangement joins TRBV6-1 to TRBJ2-6; perhaps D is TRBD1 or TRBD2 (5 bases each). Germline V gene lookup returns CDR1 MNHNS and CDR2 SASEGT. The CDR3 runs 15 residues. V lost 8 bases, J lost 4 bases, and 15 bases lay in between. The CDR3 protein is CASSPGAWGANVLTF. The CDR3 bases are TGTGCCAGCTCCCCCGGGGCCTGGGGGGCCAACGTCCTGACTTTC.

This clonotype was observed at least ten times. This sequence joins TRBV6-1 and TRBJ1-5; TRBD1 is a possible D gene (5 bases). The CDR3 has 12 residues. V shed 10 bases and J shed 6 bases, with 13 bases lying between them. Germline V gene lookup returns CDR1 MNHNS and CDR2 SASEGT. The CDR3 DNA follows: TGTGCCAAGGGGTCCGAGGTTCAGCCCCAGCATTTT. Encoded protein: CAKGSEVQPQHF.

This clonotype occurred many times. The chain combines TRBV3-1 with TRBJ1-4; D remains unclear. CDR3 length equals 15 residues. CDR1 LGHDT and CDR2 YNNKEL come from the germline V gene (reference sequence). V lost 1 base and J 4 bases, leaving 10 bases between the germline ends. CDR3 nucleotide sequence: TGTGCCAGCAGCCAAGGAGGCATGATTAATGAAAAACTGTTTTTT. It translates to CASSQGGMINEKLFF.

In this sample, this clonotype turned up a few times. The chain carries TRBV6-5 and TRBJ1-1; no clear D gene. Germline CDR1 is MNHEY and CDR2 is SVGAGI. This CDR3 has 14 amino acids. Deletions cut 5 bases from V and 5 bases from J, with 15 bases between. CDR3 DNA sequence: TGTGCCAGCAGTCGGTCGGCTGGGTGGACTGAAGCTTTCTTT. This gives the protein CASSRSAGWTEAFF.

This clonotype has a handful of counts. The chain is built from TRBV6-1 and TRBJ2-3; 9 bases line up with TRBD2. This CDR3 spans 16 amino acids. The germline V gene has CDR1 MNHNS and CDR2 SASEGT. Trimming cost V 6 bases and J 2 bases; bases outside gene matches: 9. The CDR3 is CASRLAGDTYTDTQYF. The CDR3 DNA reads as TGTGCCAGCAGACTAGCGGGCGATACATACACAGATACGCAGTATTTT.

This clonotype was found many times. The rearrangement joins TRBV6-5 to TRBJ2-6, with D uncertain. The CDR3 has 15 amino acids. Germline V gene lookup returns CDR1 MNHEY and CDR2 SVGAGI. V lost 6 bases, J lost 0 bases, and 9 bases lay in between. The CDR3 region is CASSRGHSGANVLTF. The CDR3 DNA follows: TGTGCCAGCAGCCGCGGCCACTCTGGGGCCAACGTCCTGACTTTC.

At least ten counts were recorded for this clonotype. The chain joins TRBV5-1 to TRBJ1-1; possible D gene TRBD1, 5 bases. CDR3 size: 13 residues. Germline V lookup: CDR1 SGHRS, CDR2 YFSETQ. V lost 1 base and J 3 bases, leaving 7 bases between the germline ends. As DNA, the CDR3 is TGCGCCAGCAGCTTGCAGGGAGACACTGAAGCTTTCTTT. Translated, it gives CASSLQGDTEAFF.

In this sample, this clonotype turned up many times. The chain employs TRBV6-4 and TRBJ2-3; D could derive from TRBD1 or TRBD2 (6 bases each). The V end lost 11 bases, the J end lost 7 bases, and 16 bases lay between the germline ends. Germline values: CDR1 MRHNA, CDR2 SNTAGT. This CDR3 contains 12 residues. In DNA form, the CDR3 reads TGTGCCTCAAAGGCTCGGGGGCATACGCAGTATTTT. Its translation: CASKARGHTQYF.

This clonotype has ten or more counts. The CDR3 loop is CASRGQGSGTGELFF. The CDR3 DNA follows: TGTGCCAGCAGAGGACAGGGGTCCGGCACCGGGGAGCTGTTTTTT. The genes are TRBV7-2 and TRBJ2-2, with 9 bases matching TRBD1. Germline-derived CDR1 and CDR2 are SGHTA and FQGNSA. V lost 6 bases to trimming and J lost 4 bases; unmatched junction nucleotides: 6. The CDR3 runs 15 residues. The complete variable domain, with remaining parts taken from reference TRBV7-2 and TRBJ2-2, reads GAGVSQSPSNKVTEKGKDVELRCDPISGHTALYWYRQSLGQGLEFLIYFQGNSAPDKSGLPSDRFSAERTGGSVSTLTIQRTQQEDSAVYLCASRGQGSGTGELFFGEGSRLTVL.

The table lists this clonotype with a few counts. V usage is TRBV10-3 and J usage is TRBJ1-2, with 10 bases fitting TRBD1. This CDR3 comprises 14 residues. The V and J ends lost 9 bases and 3 bases, in that order; junction bases with no gene match: 7. CDR1 ENHRY and CDR2 SYGVKD come from the germline V gene. CDR3 bases: TGTGCCATTGAACCCGGACAGGGGGACTATGGCTACACCTTC. Protein: CAIEPGQGDYGYTF.

Remarks on this clonotype: This may stem from a read error, because a much larger clone lies one nucleotide away. The genes are TRBV12-3 or TRBV12-4 and TRBJ1-2; D might be TRBD1 (6 bases). The CDR3 runs 15 residues. The V end lost 5 bases, the J end lost 4 bases, and 17 bases lay between the germline ends. The CDR3 protein is CASSPTGWSRYGYTF. The CDR3 region has the DNA TGTGCCAGCAGTCCGACAGGCTGGAGCCGCTATGGCTACACCTTC.

Sample share makes this clonotype medium-sized (0.01 to 0.1%). This chain connects TRBV27 to TRBJ2-1, with D unclear. The germline CDR1 and CDR2 sequences are MNHEY and SMNVEV (reference sequence). This CDR3 spans 13 amino acids. V was pared by 6 bases and J by 5 bases, with 11 bases between. The DNA for the CDR3 is TGTGCCAGCAGATTGGGCGGAAACAATGAGCAGTTCTTC. Protein sequence: CASRLGGNNEQFF.

The CDR3 nucleotides are TGTGCCAGCTCTCTCGGGCTTGTGGAGACCCAGTACTTC. Translating it yields CASSLGLVETQYF. The chain recombines TRBV18 with TRBJ2-5; no reliable D call. V gave up 6 bases and J gave up 5 bases, with 13 bases separating them. The CDR3 is 13 amino acids. CDR1 is KGHSH and CDR2 is LQKENI in the germline V gene.

This clonotype has ten or more counts. The chain combines TRBV28 with TRBJ1-1, with D perhaps matching TRBD1 (5 bases). CDR3 length equals 14 residues. Germline V gene sequence: CDR1 MDHEN, CDR2 SYDVKM. Trimming took off 2 bases at V and 4 bases at J, with 11 bases between the two ends. The CDR3 DNA sequence: TGTGCCAGCAGTTTAGAGGCAGGGCCCACTGAAGCTTTCTTT. It encodes CASSLEAGPTEAFF.

This clonotype was detected only a few times. The CDR3 bases are TGTGCCAGCAGCCTTACCCGGGCGCCAAATGAAAAACTGTTTTTT. Translation gives CASSLTRAPNEKLFF. This chain joins TRBV14 and TRBJ1-4; no reliable D call. Germline V gene sequence: CDR1 SGHDN, CDR2 FVKESK. The CDR3 is 15 amino acids. Trimming cost V 4 bases and J 5 bases, with 14 bases left between them.

This clonotype showed up many times. The rearrangement uses TRBV20-1 and TRBJ1-6; 7 nucleotides match TRBD1. The CDR3 loop spans 15 amino acids. Germline loops: CDR1 DFQATT, CDR2 SNEGSKA (reference sequence). With V trimmed by 0 bases and J by 7 bases, 6 bases remained unmatched. The CDR3 is CSAREPRDSNSPLHF. CDR3 sequence (DNA): TGCAGTGCTAGAGAGCCTAGGGACAGCAATTCACCCCTCCACTTT.

This clonotype was counted ten times or more. The chain combines TRBV2 with TRBJ2-5; no reliable D call. V was trimmed by 7 bases and J by 2 bases, leaving 14 bases between them. Germline values: CDR1 SNHLY, CDR2 FYNNEI. The length of the CDR3 is 14 residues. CDR3 bases: TGTGCCAGCAAACCGGGTGGACCTCAAGAGACCCAGTACTTC. Translation: CASKPGGPQETQYF.

This clonotype was counted only a few times. The chain recombines TRBV20-1 with TRBJ1-6; a possible D gene is TRBD1 (6 bases). Trimming took off 3 bases at V and 6 bases at J, with 12 bases between the two ends. Germline assignment: CDR1 DFQATT and CDR2 SNEGSKA (reference sequence). The CDR3 length is 14 residues. The CDR3 is CSASLGGGNSPLHF. CDR3 DNA sequence: TGCAGTGCTAGCCTCGGGGGCGGTAATTCACCCCTCCACTTT.

This rearrangement joins TRBV29-1 to TRBJ1-2; D unresolved. V lost 7 bases and J lost 4, with 10 bases in between. CDR1 is SQVTM, CDR2 ANQGSEA, per germline. The length of the CDR3 is 11 residues. The CDR3 protein is CSGSTAYGYTF. For the CDR3, the DNA is TGCAGCGGGTCAACTGCCTATGGCTACACCTTC. Drawing the rest from reference TRBV29-1 and TRBJ1-2, the complete variable domain is SAVISQKPSRDICQRGTSLTIQCQVDSQVTMMFWYRQQPGQSLTLIATANQGSEATYESGFVIDKFPISRPNLTFSTLTVSNMSPEDSSIYLCSGSTAYGYTFGSGTRLTVV.

Many counts were recorded for this clonotype. DNA for the CDR3: TGTGCAGCCGGGACAGATAACACTGAAGCTTTCTTT. The encoded protein is CAAGTDNTEAFF. This rearrangement joins TRBV30 to TRBJ1-1; 7 bases align to TRBD1. The germline V gene encodes CDR1 GTSNPN and CDR2 SVGIG (reference sequence). This CDR3 has 12 residues.

The chain uses TRBV6-5 and TRBJ2-4; 9 nucleotides align to TRBD1. The CDR3 runs to 18 residues. Losses at the gene ends were 3 bases for V and 0 bases for J; bases not matched to a gene: 9. CDR1 and CDR2 from the germline V gene are MNHEY and SVGAGI. The CDR3 region has the DNA TGTGCCAGCAGTTATTCGAGGACAGGGGACCTAGCCAAAAACATTCAGTACTTC. Protein product: CASSYSRTGDLAKNIQYF.

This clonotype has more than one count but fewer than ten. The chain combines TRBV5-1 with TRBJ1-1; weak D call: TRBD1 (6 bases). The CDR3 is made up of 14 amino acids. V was clipped by 4 bases and J by 0 bases, with 10 bases between them. The V gene's germline CDR1 is SGHRS and CDR2 YFSETQ. CDR3 protein: CASSATGMNTEAFF. In nucleotides, the CDR3 is TGCGCCAGCAGCGCGACAGGAATGAACACTGAAGCTTTCTTT.

This clonotype was found many times. The chain recombines TRBV13 with TRBJ1-2; 9 bases line up with TRBD1. This CDR3 spans 17 amino acids. V was pared by 0 bases and J by 7 bases, with 12 bases of the junction left unmatched. The germline gives CDR1 PRHDT, CDR2 FYEKMQ (reference sequence). The CDR3 reads CASSLGTRPGTGRGYTF. In DNA form, the CDR3 reads TGTGCCAGCAGCTTAGGAACACGTCCCGGGACAGGGCGTGGCTACACCTTC.

This clonotype came up many times. The chain employs TRBV6-5 and TRBJ2-1; 7 bases map to TRBD2. This CDR3 spans 16 amino acids. Germline CDR1 reads MNHEY; CDR2 reads SVGAGI. V shed 5 bases and J 4 bases; nucleotides not matched to a gene: 11. CDR3 loop: CASSALDGGNYNEQFF. DNA of the CDR3: TGTGCCAGCAGTGCCCTTGACGGGGGGAATTACAATGAGCAGTTCTTC.

This clonotype was seen many times. The rearrangement joins TRBV5-1 to TRBJ1-5; no firm D call. Germline V gene lookup returns CDR1 SGHRS and CDR2 YFSETQ. The CDR3 spans 15 residues. Trimming stripped 4 bases from V and 2 bases from J, with 13 bases between. Here the CDR3 DNA reads TGCGCCAGCAGCCCAAGACCGGGTCGCAATCAGCCCCAGCATTTT. Translating gives CASSPRPGRNQPQHF.